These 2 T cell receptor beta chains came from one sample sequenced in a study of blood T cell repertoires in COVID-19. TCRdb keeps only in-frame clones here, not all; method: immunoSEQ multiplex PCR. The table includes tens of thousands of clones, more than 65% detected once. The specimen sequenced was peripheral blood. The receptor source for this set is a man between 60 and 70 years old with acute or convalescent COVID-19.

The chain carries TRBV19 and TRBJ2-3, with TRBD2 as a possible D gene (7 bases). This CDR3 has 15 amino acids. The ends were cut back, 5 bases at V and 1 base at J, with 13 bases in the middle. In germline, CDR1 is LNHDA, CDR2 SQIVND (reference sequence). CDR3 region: CASSFGGLRTDTQYF. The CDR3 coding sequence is TGTGCCAGTAGTTTCGGGGGGCTTCGCACAGATACGCAGTATTTT.

CDR3 amino acids: CASSFWAGVSGYTF. In DNA, the CDR3 is TGTGCCAGCAGTTTCTGGGCCGGGGTTTCTGGCTACACCTTC. V and J are TRBV28 and TRBJ1-2; D unresolved. CDR1 is MDHEN, CDR2 SYDVKM, per germline. V lost 3 bases and J 7 bases, leaving 15 bases between the germline ends. The CDR3 sequence is 14 residues long.